The present entry profiles one T cell receptor beta chain with its context. This sample was included in a study of blood T cell repertoires in COVID-19. Study at large: Donors in the United States, Italy and Spain gave samples during acute or convalescent COVID-19. The cDNA or gDNA used as material had been derived from T cells, B-cell-depleted T cells, or PBMCs.

The CDR3 has 12 residues. Trimming stripped 7 bases from V and 11 bases from J, with 12 bases between. Generated by immunoSEQ multiplex PCR, the TCRdb table keeps only in-frame clones and is missing some. The sample records 200,000 to 300,000 clones, about 91% being singletons. Sequencing was performed on PBMCs or T cells enriched from blood (not recorded which). The TCR sequence derives from a woman aged 25-40 years with acute COVID-19. The genes are TRBV12-3 or TRBV12-4 and TRBJ1-6; D possibly corresponds to TRBD1 (6 bases). Here the CDR3 reads CASTGQSAPLHF. The CDR3 DNA reads as TGTGCCAGCACGGGACAATCGGCACCCCTCCACTTT.